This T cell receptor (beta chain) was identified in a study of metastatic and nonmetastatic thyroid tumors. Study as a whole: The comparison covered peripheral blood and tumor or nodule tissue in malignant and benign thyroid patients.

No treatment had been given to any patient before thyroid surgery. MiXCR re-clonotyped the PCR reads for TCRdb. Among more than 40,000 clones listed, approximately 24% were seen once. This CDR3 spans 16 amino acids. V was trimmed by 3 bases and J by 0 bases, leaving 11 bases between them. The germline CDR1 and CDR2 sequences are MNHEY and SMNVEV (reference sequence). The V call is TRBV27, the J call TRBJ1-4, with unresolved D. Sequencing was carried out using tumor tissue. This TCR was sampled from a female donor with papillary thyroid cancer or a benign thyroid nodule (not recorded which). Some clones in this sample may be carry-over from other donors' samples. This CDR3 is CASSFFPPSTNEKLFF. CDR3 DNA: TGTGCCAGCAGTTTTTTCCCGCCGTCAACTAATGAAAAACTGTTTTTT.